This T cell receptor (beta chain) was recovered during a study of blood T cell repertoires in COVID-19. This clone has just a few counts. TCRdb's copy holds only in-frame clones and misses some; the assay was immunoSEQ multiplex PCR. Among roughly 190,000 clones listed, about three quarters were seen once. This CDR3 comprises 15 residues. Germline loops: CDR1 SGHTA, CDR2 FQGNSA. V was shortened by 1 base and J by 7 bases, with 14 bases between the two germline ends. The sequence was obtained from a woman in her 50s with active or convalescent COVID-19. Sequenced input: peripheral blood. This chain connects TRBV7-2 to TRBJ2-1; a weak D match, TRBD2 (6 bases). The CDR3 region is CASSLGGGGGNEQFF. The CDR3 coding sequence is TGTGCCAGCAGCTTAGGGGGCGGTGGAGGGAATGAGCAGTTCTTC.